What follows are 23 T cell receptor beta chains derived from one specimen sequenced in a study of cytomegalovirus exposure and HLA in healthy donors. Primers: 60 Vbeta forward and 13 Jbeta reverse. Produced via immunoSEQ multiplex PCR; TCRdb's table is partial and in-frame only. Altogether some 200,000 clones are present, around 83% being singletons, with the ten largest covering about 1.6%. The sample consisted of PBMCs. Source of these receptors: a man over 45 in good health and CMV-seronegative.

The rearrangement joins TRBV5-1 to TRBJ2-1, with a weak D call TRBD1 (6 bases). Germline V gives CDR1 SGHRS, CDR2 YFSETQ. This CDR3 has 15 residues. V was trimmed by 0 bases and J by 2 bases, leaving 9 bases between them. The CDR3 bases are TGCGCCAGCAGCTTGGTACAGGGTACCTACAATGAGCAGTTCTTC. Translation gives CASSLVQGTYNEQFF.

This clone was observed a handful of times. The chain recombines TRBV4-1 with TRBJ2-1; 8 bases align to TRBD2. CDR3 length: 16 residues. V lost 4 bases and J lost 2; bases outside the gene matches: 7. The germline V gene has CDR1 MGHRA and CDR2 YSYEKL. The CDR3 nucleotides are TGCGCCAGCAGCCGTCCGGGGGGGGTGGCCTACAATGAGCAGTTCTTC. This encodes CASSRPGGVAYNEQFF.

This clone showed up just a few times. V gene TRBV4-1 combines with J gene TRBJ1-5; 8 bases fit TRBD1. J was trimmed by 5 bases and V by 1 base; bases with no gene match: 4. The CDR3 consists of 15 residues. CDR1 MGHRA and CDR2 YSYEKL come from the germline V gene. The CDR3 nucleotides are TGCGCCAGCAGCCAAGGCCCGGACAGGGATCAGCCCCAGCATTTT. Encoded protein: CASSQGPDRDQPQHF.

The V and J genes are TRBV7-8 and TRBJ2-7; the D gene is possibly TRBD2 (5 bases). Trimming removed 6 bases at V and 6 bases at J, with 9 bases between. Germline CDR1 is SGHVS and CDR2 is FQNEAQ. CDR3 length: 11 residues. The DNA for the CDR3 is TGTGCCAGCAGTGGACTCACCGAGCAGTACTTC. This translates into CASSGLTEQYF.

This chain connects TRBV19 to TRBJ2-7; 11 bases fit TRBD2. The CDR3 has 15 residues. The germline V gene encodes CDR1 LNHDA and CDR2 SQIVND (reference sequence). The V and J ends lost 7 bases and 0 bases, in that order; junction bases with no gene match: 5. Written as DNA, the CDR3 is TGTGCCAGTACCACCGGGACTAGCGGCTCCTACGAGCAGTACTTC. This translates into CASTTGTSGSYEQYF.

CDR3: CASSSGQSSYEQYF. The CDR3 nucleotides read TGTGCCAGCAGTTCAGGACAGTCATCCTACGAGCAGTACTTC. V and J are TRBV28 and TRBJ2-7; the D gene is possibly TRBD1 (6 bases). Germline loops: CDR1 MDHEN, CDR2 SYDVKM. The CDR3 totals 14 residues. V lost 4 bases to trimming and J lost 1 base, with 11 bases between them.

This clone appeared a single time. V and J are TRBV9 and TRBJ2-1, with D possibly TRBD2 on 6 matching bases. The germline gives CDR1 SGDLS, CDR2 YYNGEE. Trimming took off 4 bases at V and 9 bases at J, with 11 bases between the two ends. This CDR3 spans 12 amino acids. The CDR3 region has the DNA TGTGCCAGCAGCTTGGGACTTAGTGAGCAGTTCTTC. The encoded protein is CASSLGLSEQFF.

The chain carries TRBV13 and TRBJ1-3; 7 positions agree with TRBD1. Germline CDR1 and CDR2: PRHDT and FYEKMQ (reference sequence). This CDR3 region has 16 residues. V lost 5 bases, J lost 3 bases, and 10 bases stayed unmatched. The CDR3 is CASSKTGKMFGNTIYF. The CDR3 DNA follows: TGTGCCAGCAGCAAGACAGGGAAGATGTTTGGAAACACCATATATTTT. Variable domain in full (rest from reference TRBV13 and TRBJ1-3): AAGVIQSPRHLIKEKRETATLKCYPIPRHDTVYWYQQGPGQDPQFLISFYEKMQSDKGSIPDRFSAQQFSDYHSELNMSSLELGDSALYFCASSKTGKMFGNTIYFGEGSWLTVV.

J is TRBJ1-6 and V is TRBV9; a possible D gene is TRBD1 (5 bases). CDR3 length: 14 residues. With 2 bases removed from V and 7 bases from J, the gap between germline ends came to 10 bases. Germline CDR1 reads SGDLS; CDR2 reads YYNGEE. As DNA, the CDR3 is TGTGCCAGCAGCGTTGGGGCAGGGAATTCACCCCTCCACTTT. Translation: CASSVGAGNSPLHF.

This clone was found a few times. J is TRBJ1-2 and V is TRBV9; D gene ambiguous. V lost 0 bases, J lost 6 bases, and 9 bases lay in between. CDR3 length equals 13 residues. CDR1 is SGDLS, CDR2 YYNGEE, per germline. CDR3 amino acids: CASSVGGSHGYTF. CDR3 in DNA: TGTGCCAGCAGCGTAGGAGGATCGCATGGCTACACCTTC.

CDR3 loop: CASSGLAGGADEQFF. DNA of the CDR3: TGTGCCAGCAGCGGCTTAGCGGGGGGGGCCGATGAGCAGTTCTTC. The V gene is TRBV9, the J gene TRBJ2-1; 11 nucleotides align to TRBD2. CDR3 length equals 15 residues. Germline V gene lookup returns CDR1 SGDLS and CDR2 YYNGEE. V lost 3 bases and J lost 8; bases outside the gene matches: 7.

The chain is built from TRBV5-1 and TRBJ2-5, with 13 positions matching TRBD2. Germline lookup yields CDR1 SGHRS and CDR2 YFSETQ. This CDR3 comprises 17 residues. V dropped 0 bases and J dropped 6; count of bases not matched to a gene: 8. The CDR3 DNA reads as TGCGCCAGCAGCTTGGTATCTGGGACTAGCGGGGATAAGACCCAGTACTTC. It is translated as CASSLVSGTSGDKTQYF.

The rearrangement links TRBV5-1 to TRBJ1-1; D not resolved. The V end was cut by 3 bases, the J end by 5 bases, with 14 bases between. The CDR3 has 14 amino acids. Germline V gives CDR1 SGHRS, CDR2 YFSETQ. The CDR3 nucleotides read TGCGCCAGCAGCTCACCGGGAGGTGGGACTGAAGCTTTCTTT. It translates to CASSSPGGGTEAFF.

Here the CDR3 DNA reads TGTGCCAGCTCCCGGACTAGCGGGAGCGCAGATACGCAGTATTTT. This sequence encodes CASSRTSGSADTQYF. This chain connects TRBV7-9 to TRBJ2-3, with 13 bases aligning to TRBD2. With V trimmed by 8 bases and J by 4 bases, 6 bases remained unmatched. CDR1 is SEHNR, CDR2 FQNEAQ, per germline (reference sequence). This CDR3 has 15 residues. Together with reference TRBV7-9 and TRBJ2-3, the CDR3 gives the full variable domain: DTGVSQNPRHKITKRGQNVTFRCDPISEHNRLYWYRQTLGQGPEFLTYFQNEAQLEKSRLLSDRFSAERPKGSFSTLEIQRTEQGDSAMYLCASSRTSGSADTQYFGPGTRLTVL.

This rearrangement joins TRBV7-9 to TRBJ2-2, with D unresolved. Deletions cut 1 base from V and 6 bases from J, with 12 bases between. The CDR3 is 15 residues long. Germline V gene data show CDR1 as SEHNR and CDR2 as FQNEAQ (reference sequence). The CDR3 nucleotides read TGTGCCAGCAGCTTAGGATGGATCCAGGCCGGGGAGCTGTTTTTT. Its translation: CASSLGWIQAGELFF. Drawing the rest from reference TRBV7-9 and TRBJ2-2, the complete variable domain is DTGVSQNPRHKITKRGQNVTFRCDPISEHNRLYWYRQTLGQGPEFLTYFQNEAQLEKSRLLSDRFSAERPKGSFSTLEIQRTEQGDSAMYLCASSLGWIQAGELFFGEGSRLTVL.

The V gene is TRBV21-1, the J gene TRBJ1-1. TRBV21-1 is termed a pseudogene. The CDR3 loop spans 17 amino acids. The CDR3 protein is CASSPLGRDTASTEAFF. The DNA of the CDR3 is TGTGCCAGCAGCCCCCTGGGGAGGGACACCGCCAGCACTGAAGCTTTCTTT.

This chain connects TRBV2 to TRBJ2-7; TRBD1 is a possible D gene (6 bases). The germline V gene has CDR1 SNHLY and CDR2 FYNNEI. Trimming cost V 1 base and J 13 bases, with 26 bases left between them. The CDR3 loop spans 16 amino acids. CDR3 loop: CASSEGRNFYRAQGYF. CDR3 in DNA: TGTGCCAGCAGTGAAGGTCGAAACTTCTACAGGGCCCAGGGATACTTC.

This chain joins TRBV19 and TRBJ2-3, with 8 bases that match TRBD1. V was pared by 7 bases and J by 4 bases, with 10 bases of the junction left unmatched. Germline CDR1 is LNHDA and CDR2 is SQIVND (reference sequence). The CDR3 runs 15 residues. CDR3 protein: CASTRGQGKADTQYF. The CDR3 DNA sequence: TGTGCCAGTACCAGGGGGCAGGGAAAGGCAGATACGCAGTATTTT.

This clone was detected once. The V and J genes are TRBV5-1 and TRBJ2-7, with 14 nucleotides matching TRBD2. CDR1 is SGHRS and CDR2 is YFSETQ in the germline V gene. The CDR3 sequence is 15 residues long. Trimming took 3 bases from V and 5 from J; bases not matched to a gene: 4. CDR3 protein: CASSSGTSGGDEQYF. CDR3 coding DNA: TGCGCCAGCAGCTCCGGGACTAGCGGGGGAGACGAGCAGTACTTC. The whole variable domain, filled in from reference TRBV5-1 and TRBJ2-7, reads KAGVTQTPRYLIKTRGQQVTLSCSPISGHRSVSWYQQTPGQGLQFLFEYFSETQRNKGNFPGRFSGRQFSNSRSEMNVSTLELGDSALYLCASSSGTSGGDEQYFGPGTRLTVT.

V usage is TRBV5-1 and J usage is TRBJ2-7, with TRBD2 matching over 12 bases. The junction had 11 bases not matched to a gene; V was cut back by 4 bases and J by 6 bases. The CDR3 extends over 16 amino acids. Germline assignment: CDR1 SGHRS and CDR2 YFSETQ. The chain's CDR3 is CASSPGMSTSGSEQYF. CDR3 sequence (DNA): TGCGCCAGCAGCCCAGGTATGTCGACTAGCGGGAGCGAGCAGTACTTC.

V gene TRBV6-1 combines with J gene TRBJ1-5, with D unclear. Germline assignment: CDR1 MNHNS and CDR2 SASEGT. With 7 bases removed from V and 6 bases from J, the gap between germline ends came to 16 bases. The CDR3 has 14 amino acids. CDR3 in amino acids: CASISGGISQPQHF. The DNA of the CDR3 is TGTGCCAGCATATCGGGCGGGATCAGTCAGCCCCAGCATTTT.

Worth noting for this clone: An end of the junction does not agree with germline; a read error may underlie this. The chain uses TRBV29-1 and TRBJ2-3, with 7 nucleotides matching TRBD2. Germline CDR1 and CDR2: SQVTM and ANQGSEA. The CDR3 has 14 amino acids. The CDR3: CSVEEGRGTDTQYF. The CDR3, as DNA: TGCAGCGTTGAAGAAGGGAGGGGCACGGATACGCAGTATTTT.

This rearrangement joins TRBV7-3 to TRBJ2-2; 12 bases align to TRBD2. Germline-derived CDR1 and CDR2 are SGHTA and FQGTGA. V trimming: 2 bases; J trimming: 2 bases; junction bases outside the gene matches: 0. The CDR3 is made up of 16 amino acids. The CDR3 nucleotides are TGTGCCAGCAGCTTAGGACTAGCGGGAAACACCGGGGAGCTGTTTTTT. This codes for CASSLGLAGNTGELFF. The variable domain in full, with the rest retrieved from reference TRBV7-3 and TRBJ2-2, is GAGVSQTPSNKVTEKGKYVELRCDPISGHTALYWYRQSLGQGPEFLIYFQGTGAADDSGLPNDRFFAVRPEGSVSTLKIQRTERGDSAVYLCASSLGLAGNTGELFFGEGSRLTVL.